This entry is about one T cell receptor (beta chain). The CDR3 is 15 residues long. Germline CDR1 reads SGHAT; CDR2 reads FQDESV (reference sequence). Trimming removed 1 base from V and 5 bases from J, with 14 bases in between. This record belongs to a study of blood T cell repertoires in COVID-19. Background on the study: COVID-19 samples from acute and convalescent phases originated in the United States, Italy and Spain. From T cells, B-cell-depleted T cells, or PBMCs came the material, which was cDNA or gDNA.

Authors' methods: Amplification with reference gene primers provided the estimates of nucleated cell counts. The repertoire was sequenced with immunoSEQ multiplex PCR; TCRdb's copy has only in-frame clones and lacks some. The V and J calls and the clone size are those of that table, but D and trimming were determined from the DNA. This repertoire shows 150,000 to 200,000 clones, about 82% found once; its top ten account for under 5.5%. This chain links TRBV11-1 with TRBJ1-2; possible D gene TRBD1, 6 bases. This receptor was taken from a woman in her twenties or thirties with acute or convalescent COVID-19. Source material: peripheral blood. CDR3 bases: TGTGCCAGCAGCTTAGAACCCAATAGGGGGTATGGCTACACCTTC. Residues: CASSLEPNRGYGYTF.